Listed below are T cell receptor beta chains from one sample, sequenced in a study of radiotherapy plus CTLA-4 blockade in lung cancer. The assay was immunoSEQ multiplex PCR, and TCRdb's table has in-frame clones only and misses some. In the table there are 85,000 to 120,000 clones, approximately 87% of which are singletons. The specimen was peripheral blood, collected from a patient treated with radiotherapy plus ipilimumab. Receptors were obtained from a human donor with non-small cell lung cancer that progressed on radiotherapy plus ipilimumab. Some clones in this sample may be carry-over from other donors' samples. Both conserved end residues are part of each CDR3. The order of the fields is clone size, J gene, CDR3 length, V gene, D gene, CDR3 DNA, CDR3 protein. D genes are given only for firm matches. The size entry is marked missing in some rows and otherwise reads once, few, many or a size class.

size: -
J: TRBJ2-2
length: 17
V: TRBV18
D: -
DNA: TGTGCCAGCTCACCACCGTCGGGGTCGGCTGGGAGCGGGGAGCTGTTTTTT
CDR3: CASSPPSGSAGSGELFF

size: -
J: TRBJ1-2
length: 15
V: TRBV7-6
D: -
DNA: TGTGCCAGCAGCTTAAGTCCAGGGATAAACTATGGCTACACCTTC
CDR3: CASSLSPGINYGYTF

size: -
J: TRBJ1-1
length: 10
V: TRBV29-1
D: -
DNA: TGCAGCGTTGGGCACAATGAAGCTTTCTTT
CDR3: CSVGHNEAFF

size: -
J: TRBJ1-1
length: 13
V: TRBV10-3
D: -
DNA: TGTGCCTCTACGGACTCAGCGAACACTGAAGCTTTCTTT
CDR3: CASTDSANTEAFF

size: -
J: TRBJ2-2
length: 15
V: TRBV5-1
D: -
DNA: TGCGCCAGCAGCTTGGGGGACGCAGCCACCGGGGAGCTGTTTTTT
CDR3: CASSLGDAATGELFF

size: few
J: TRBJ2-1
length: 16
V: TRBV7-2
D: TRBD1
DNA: TGTGCCAGCAGCCCCAGACAGGGGGACCAACCTAATGAGCAGTTCTTC
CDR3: CASSPRQGDQPNEQFF

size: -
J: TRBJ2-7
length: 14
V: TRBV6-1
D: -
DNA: TGTGCCAGCAGTGAATCGCACAGGGCGGGGGAGCAGTACTTC
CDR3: CASSESHRAGEQYF

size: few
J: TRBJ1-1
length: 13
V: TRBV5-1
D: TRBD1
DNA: TGCGCCAGCAGCTTCACAGGGGCCCCTGAAGCTTTCTTT
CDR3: CASSFTGAPEAFF

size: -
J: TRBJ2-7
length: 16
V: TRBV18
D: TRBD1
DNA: TGTGCCAGCTCACCACAAGGGACAGGGCTCCGGGGCGAGCAGTACTTC
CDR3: CASSPQGTGLRGEQYF

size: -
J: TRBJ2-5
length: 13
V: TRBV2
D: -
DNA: TGTGCCAGCAGTAGGGGGACCCAAGAGACCCAGTACTTC
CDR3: CASSRGTQETQYF

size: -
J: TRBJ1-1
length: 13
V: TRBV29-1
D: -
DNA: TGCAGCGCTCCAAACCAACAGGGCACTGAAGCTTTCTTT
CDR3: CSAPNQQGTEAFF

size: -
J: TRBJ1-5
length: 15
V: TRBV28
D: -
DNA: TGTGCCAGCACTAAGATGAGGGGGGGCAATCAGCCCCAGCATTTT
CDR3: CASTKMRGGNQPQHF

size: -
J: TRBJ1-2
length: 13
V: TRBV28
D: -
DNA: TGTGCCAGCAGTACCCGACAGGCCTATGGCTACACCTTC
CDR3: CASSTRQAYGYTF

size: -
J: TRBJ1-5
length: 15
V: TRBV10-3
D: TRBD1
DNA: TGTGCCATCAGTAAGACAGGGGAGAGCAATCAGCCCCAGCATTTT
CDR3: CAISKTGESNQPQHF

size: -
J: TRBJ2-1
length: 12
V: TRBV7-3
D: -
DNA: TGTGCCAGCAGCCAGGGAGGGGGTGAGCAGTTCTTC
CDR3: CASSQGGGEQFF